Below are 7 T cell receptor beta chains sequenced from a single sample in a study of T cell responses to AZD1222 COVID-19 vaccine. Measured with immunoSEQ multiplex PCR; TCRdb has only the in-frame clones, and not every one. This sample has 110,000 to 150,000 clones, with just under 95% found just once. This sample comprised peripheral blood, obtained on day 0 of AZD1222 vaccination. These TCRs come from an adult in good health.

J is TRBJ1-2 and V is TRBV3-1 (or the pseudogene TRBV3-2); TRBD1 might be the D (5 bases). The CDR3 extends over 16 amino acids. V lost 6 bases and J lost 10, with 27 bases in between. The V gene's germline CDR1 is LGHDT and CDR2 YNNKEL (reference sequence). The CDR3 DNA reads TGTGCCAGCAGTCTGAGACGGGACGGGACGGGGGGTTACTACACCTTC. Translation: CASSLRRDGTGGYYTF.

This chain connects TRBV11-2 to TRBJ2-1; D is unclear. This CDR3 is built from 12 residues. Deletions cut 6 bases from V and 5 bases from J, with 8 bases between. Germline lookup yields CDR1 SGHAT and CDR2 FQNNGV. The CDR3 DNA sequence: TGTGCCAGCAGACTGTGGGACAATGAGCAGTTCTTC. Translation: CASRLWDNEQFF.

The chain couples TRBV12-3 or TRBV12-4 to TRBJ1-2; D gene unclear. V was clipped by 4 bases and J by 7 bases, with 13 bases between them. This CDR3 has 13 amino acids. CDR3: CASSSWSDPGYTF. For the CDR3, the DNA is TGTGCCAGCAGTTCCTGGTCGGACCCTGGCTACACCTTC.

The V gene is TRBV19, the J gene TRBJ1-3; D is perhaps TRBD1 (5 bases). From germline, CDR1 is LNHDA and CDR2 SQIVND (reference sequence). The CDR3 spans 15 residues. The V end lost 1 base, the J end lost 3 bases, and 10 bases lay between the germline ends. The CDR3 DNA is TGTGCCAGTAGTATAGCGGCAGGGATTGGAAACACCATATATTTT. Translated: CASSIAAGIGNTIYF.

V gene TRBV5-6 combines with J gene TRBJ1-2; the D gene is possibly TRBD1 (5 bases). The germline V and J ends were trimmed by 5 bases and 5 bases, with 10 bases remaining between them. This CDR3 has 12 amino acids. Germline V gives CDR1 SGHDT, CDR2 YYEEEE. CDR3 sequence: CASSSGRYGYTF. CDR3 DNA: TGTGCCAGCAGTTCAGGGAGGTATGGCTACACCTTC.

This sequence joins TRBV5-1 and TRBJ2-3; D ambiguous. CDR1 is SGHRS, CDR2 YFSETQ, per germline. V was cut by 2 bases and J by 6 bases, with 7 bases left in between. The CDR3 totals 12 residues. This chain's CDR3 is CASSFVDDTQYF. Written as DNA, the CDR3 is TGCGCCAGCAGCTTCGTAGATGATACGCAGTATTTT.

This clone showed up just once. Other nucleotide sequences in the sample specify the same CDR3. The rearrangement links TRBV2 to TRBJ1-4, with unresolved D. The CDR3 totals 14 residues. The V end was cut by 4 bases, the J end by 0 bases, with 6 bases between. CDR1 SNHLY and CDR2 FYNNEI come from the germline V gene. CDR3 DNA sequence: TGTGCCAGCAGTGCGTTAACAACTAATGAAAAACTGTTTTTT. Protein sequence: CASSALTTNEKLFF.